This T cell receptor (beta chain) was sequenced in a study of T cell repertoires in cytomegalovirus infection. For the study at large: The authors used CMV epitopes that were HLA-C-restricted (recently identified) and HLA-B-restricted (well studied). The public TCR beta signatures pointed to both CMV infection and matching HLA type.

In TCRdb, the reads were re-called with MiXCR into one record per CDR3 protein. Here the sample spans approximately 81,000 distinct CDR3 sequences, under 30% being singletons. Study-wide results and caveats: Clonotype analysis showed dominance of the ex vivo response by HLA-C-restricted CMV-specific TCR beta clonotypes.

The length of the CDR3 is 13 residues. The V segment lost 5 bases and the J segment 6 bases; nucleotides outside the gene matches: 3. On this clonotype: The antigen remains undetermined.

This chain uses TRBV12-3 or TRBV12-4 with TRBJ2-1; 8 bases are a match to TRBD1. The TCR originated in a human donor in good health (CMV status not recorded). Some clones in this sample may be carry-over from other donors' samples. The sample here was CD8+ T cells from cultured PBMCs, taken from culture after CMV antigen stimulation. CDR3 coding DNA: TGTGCCAGCAGTCAAGGGACAGGCAATGAGCAGTTCTTC. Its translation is CASSQGTGNEQFF.